These T cell receptor beta chains were read from a single sample in a study of cytomegalovirus exposure and HLA in healthy donors. Measured with immunoSEQ multiplex PCR; TCRdb has only the in-frame clones, and not every one. The data show 120,000 to 150,000 clones, with 79% seen just once and about 3% held by the top ten. The material sequenced was PBMCs. The receptor source for this set is a female donor in good health and CMV-seronegative. The CDR3 runs from the conserved cysteine through the conserved F or W. D genes are given only for firm matches. Size is omitted from some rows. Given values are once, few, many or a class for expanded clones.

cdr3_nt cdr3_aa cdr3_length d_call v_call clone_size j_call
TGTGCCAGCAGCCCAGGGGGAAGTTATGGCTACACCTTC CASSPGGSYGYTF 13 TRBD1 TRBV5-5 NA TRBJ1-2
TGTGCCAGCAGTTTTGTTGCGCCCGATACGCAGTATTTT CASSFVAPDTQYF 13 NA TRBV27 NA TRBJ2-3
TGTGCCAGCAGCACGCGGACTAGCGGGAGCCCCCACGAGCAGTACTTC CASSTRTSGSPHEQYF 16 TRBD2 TRBV27 few TRBJ2-7
TGTGCCAGCAGCACGAGACTAGTCTACAATGAGCAGTTCTTC CASSTRLVYNEQFF 14 NA TRBV21-1 NA TRBJ2-1
TGTGCCAGCAGATTCCAGTACACTGAAGCTTTCTTT CASRFQYTEAFF 12 NA TRBV28 NA TRBJ1-1
TGTGCCAGCAGCTCCCAAGCGGCAGATACGCAGTATTTT CASSSQAADTQYF 13 NA TRBV7-8 NA TRBJ2-3
TGTGCCATCACCACAGCGGATTCCTACGAGCAGTACTTC CAITTADSYEQYF 13 NA TRBV10-3 NA TRBJ2-7
TGTGCCAGCAGTATTACGGGCAATGAGCAGTTCTTC CASSITGNEQFF 12 NA TRBV2 NA TRBJ2-1
TGTGCCAGCACCAAAACCGGGACACCTTACACCGGGGAGCTGTTTTTT CASTKTGTPYTGELFF 16 NA TRBV7-2 NA TRBJ2-2
TGTGCCTGGAGTACTAGACACACCGGGGAGCTGTTTTTT CAWSTRHTGELFF 13 NA TRBV30 NA TRBJ2-2
TGTGCCAGCAGTCTACTAGCGGGAGGCTCTAGGGAGCAGTACTTC CASSLLAGGSREQYF 15 TRBD2 TRBV28 once TRBJ2-7
TGTGCCAGCAGCGATCCTCAGACAGACGAGCAGTACTTC CASSDPQTDEQYF 13 NA TRBV9 NA TRBJ2-7
TGTGCCAGCAGCCCAGGGTATAATTCACCCCTCCACTTT CASSPGYNSPLHF 13 NA TRBV7-2 NA TRBJ1-6
TGTGCCAGCAGTTTTCCCGACAGGTTGTACGGATCACCCCTCCACTTT CASSFPDRLYGSPLHF 16 NA TRBV28 NA TRBJ1-6
TGCGCCAGCAGCCCTCAGGGGTTGGGTGAAAAACTGTTTTTT CASSPQGLGEKLFF 14 NA TRBV5-1 few TRBJ1-4
TGTGCCAGCAGTGTAGGGGTCGAGCAGTACTTC CASSVGVEQYF 11 NA TRBV27 NA TRBJ2-7
TGTGCCAGCAGCTCGGTCCGGGGGGGGGAGCAGTACTTC CASSSVRGGEQYF 13 TRBD2 TRBV7-2 NA TRBJ2-7
TGTGCCAGCAGTTACGGACAGGGGGCTTTCTATGGCTACACCTTC CASSYGQGAFYGYTF 15 TRBD1 TRBV6-5 NA TRBJ1-2
TGTGCCTGGAGCCTACAGGCCCTCAATCAGCCCCAGCATTTT CAWSLQALNQPQHF 14 NA TRBV30 NA TRBJ1-5
TGTGCCAGCAGCTTAGTCTCTCGTAATTCCTACGAGCAGTACTTC CASSLVSRNSYEQYF 15 NA TRBV7-2 NA TRBJ2-7
TGTGCCAGCAGCTTCAGGGGATATCGCACAGATACGCAGTATTTT CASSFRGYRTDTQYF 15 NA TRBV7-8 NA TRBJ2-3
TGCGCCAGCAGCCAAGACTCCCTAGCGGGGATAATCTCCTACAATGAGCAGTTCTTC CASSQDSLAGIISYNEQFF 19 TRBD2 TRBV4-1 NA TRBJ2-1
TGTGCCAGCAGAACAGGGAGTGGGAGCAATCAGCCCCAGCATTTT CASRTGSGSNQPQHF 15 NA TRBV28 NA TRBJ1-5
TGCGCCAGCAGCCCCCTCCCGGGACAGCTCTACGAGCAGTACTTC CASSPLPGQLYEQYF 15 TRBD1 TRBV5-1 NA TRBJ2-7
TGTGCCAGCAGTGAACTAGCGGGAGGAGGAGATACGCAGTATTTT CASSELAGGGDTQYF 15 TRBD2 TRBV6-4 NA TRBJ2-3
TGCGCCAGCAGCCGCGTACTAGAATCGACAGAGACCCAGTACTTC CASSRVLESTETQYF 15 NA TRBV7-9 NA TRBJ2-5
TGTGCCAGCAGTCTCCCGCCGGGTGATACGCAGTATTTT CASSLPPGDTQYF 13 NA TRBV28 few TRBJ2-3
TGCGCCAGCAGCTTGGGTACTAGCGGGGTACAAGAGACCCAGTACTTC CASSLGTSGVQETQYF 16 TRBD2 TRBV5-1 NA TRBJ2-5
TGTGCCTGGAGTAGGGGACAGGGGGCTGCTGGGGCCAACGTCCTGACTTTC CAWSRGQGAAGANVLTF 17 TRBD1 TRBV30 NA TRBJ2-6
TGTGCCAGCAGTTTTCCCGACAGGGAGGAGACCCAGTACTTC CASSFPDREETQYF 14 TRBD1 TRBV28 NA TRBJ2-5
TGTGCCAGCAGTGAAGTAGGGGGAGGCAATCAGCCCCAGCATTTT CASSEVGGGNQPQHF 15 NA TRBV2 NA TRBJ1-5
TGCGCCAGCAGCTTCCCTGCACACGGGGCCAACGTCCTGACTTTC CASSFPAHGANVLTF 15 NA TRBV5-1 NA TRBJ2-6
TGTGCCAGCAGCGTCAGGGGGCGTAATGCGGGAGTCTCCTACGAGCAGTACTTC CASSVRGRNAGVSYEQYF 18 NA TRBV7-2 NA TRBJ2-7
TGCAGCGTTGGGGGGGGCGGCTACACCTTC CSVGGGGYTF 10 NA TRBV29-1 many TRBJ1-2
TGTGCCAGCAGTCGACTCAGGGTTGGTGGGAACACTGAAGCTTTCTTT CASSRLRVGGNTEAFF 16 NA TRBV28 NA TRBJ1-1
TGCGCCAGCAGTGAGTCGAGTCCGGGGGAGCAGTACTTC CASSESSPGEQYF 13 NA TRBV10-1 NA TRBJ2-7
TGTGCCAGTCACTTAAGCTCCTACAATGAGCAGTTCTTC CASHLSSYNEQFF 13 NA TRBV7-2 NA TRBJ2-1
TGTGCCAGCATTTTCACAGACACCTACGAGCAGTACTTC CASIFTDTYEQYF 13 NA TRBV6-1 NA TRBJ2-7
TGCAGCGTTGAAGGTTCCGCCAGGCGAGACAATGAGCAGTTCTTC CSVEGSARRDNEQFF 15 NA TRBV29-1 NA TRBJ2-1
TGTGCCAGCAGCTTGCAGCCGGGTATTGAAGCTTTCTTT CASSLQPGIEAFF 13 NA TRBV5-4 NA TRBJ1-1
TGTGCCAGCAGCCGGGACAGGGGCGGTAAGGACGAGCAGTACTTC CASSRDRGGKDEQYF 15 TRBD1 TRBV7-9 NA TRBJ2-7
TGTGCCGTAAGTCCCCGGGACAACTCCTACGAGCAGTACTTC CAVSPRDNSYEQYF 14 NA TRBV19 NA TRBJ2-7
TGTGCCTGGAGCGGGACAGGTCGTTCGCGTTCGGTCAATCAGCCCCAGCATTTT CAWSGTGRSRSVNQPQHF 18 TRBD1 TRBV30 NA TRBJ1-5
TGCAGCGTTTCAGGGGGACTAGCGGGACGCGCGGGGGGTGTAGATGAGCAGTTCTTC CSVSGGLAGRAGGVDEQFF 19 TRBD2 TRBV29-1 NA TRBJ2-1
TGTGCCAGCGGGGCCTTAGCGGGGGGGCCCGCAGATACGCAGTATTTT CASGALAGGPADTQYF 16 TRBD2 TRBV5-5 few TRBJ2-3
TGTGCCAGCAGTGAAGCAACAGGGAGTTATGGCTACACCTTC CASSEATGSYGYTF 14 NA TRBV2 NA TRBJ1-2
TGCGCCAGCAGCCAAGGGGGACTAGCGGATAGCACAGATACGCAGTATTTT CASSQGGLADSTDTQYF 17 TRBD2 TRBV4-1 NA TRBJ2-3
TGCGCCAGCAGCTCGGGACTTCACACAGATACGCAGTATTTT CASSSGLHTDTQYF 14 NA TRBV4-3 NA TRBJ2-3
TGTGCCAGCAGCCCCTCCCTAGCGGATGAGCAGTTCTTC CASSPSLADEQFF 13 TRBD2 TRBV7-9 NA TRBJ2-1
TGCGCCAGCAGCAGGGACACCTCCAGGTACGAGCAGTACTTC CASSRDTSRYEQYF 14 NA TRBV4-3 many TRBJ2-7
TGTGCCAGCAACAATAGCCCACTAGCGGGAGGTGAGACCCAGTACTTC CASNNSPLAGGETQYF 16 TRBD2 TRBV7-2 once TRBJ2-5
TGTGCCAGCAGCTTAGGCCCCCTTGGGGGCGGGAGGCCCCAGCATTTT CASSLGPLGGGRPQHF 16 NA TRBV7-2 NA TRBJ1-5
TGCGCCAGCAGCCAAGTTGGCGGGGCTTTCACAGATACGCAGTATTTT CASSQVGGAFTDTQYF 16 NA TRBV4-3 NA TRBJ2-3
TGTGCCAGCACCACCAACGGTGAAGCTTTCTTT CASTTNGEAFF 11 NA TRBV7-9 once TRBJ1-1
TGTGCCAGCAGCCCCCAGGGCGGGGACACTGAAGCTTTCTTT CASSPQGGDTEAFF 14 NA TRBV7-2 NA TRBJ1-1